The present TCR beta chain was sequenced within a study of blood T cell repertoires in COVID-19. Study overall: Sites in the United States, Italy and Spain provided acute and convalescent COVID-19 samples. Sources were T cells, B-cell-depleted T cells, or PBMCs; the material itself was cDNA or gDNA.

In the authors' methods: Amplification from reference gene primers served as the basis for estimated nucleated cell counts. The protocol was immunoSEQ multiplex PCR, while the TCRdb copy is restricted to in-frame clones and leaves out a portion. V and J calls and clone size are as listed in that table; D and trimming were resolved from the DNA. The sample records approximately 200,000 clones, 80% to 85% being singletons. This CDR3 region has 17 residues. Trimming at V came to 9 bases and at J to 4 bases, leaving 18 bases not matched to a gene. CDR1 and CDR2 (germline): LNHDA, SQIVND (reference sequence). Enrolled during active infection, Seattle patients were then followed longitudinally.

The chain combines TRBV19 with TRBJ1-5, with 7 bases lining up with TRBD1. Source material: peripheral blood. The receptor comes from a woman older than 75 with COVID-19, enrolled during active disease. The CDR3 DNA is TGTGCCAGCCTGGACAGGTCCCCCTTAAACCTAAATCAGCCCCAGCATTTT. It translates to CASLDRSPLNLNQPQHF.